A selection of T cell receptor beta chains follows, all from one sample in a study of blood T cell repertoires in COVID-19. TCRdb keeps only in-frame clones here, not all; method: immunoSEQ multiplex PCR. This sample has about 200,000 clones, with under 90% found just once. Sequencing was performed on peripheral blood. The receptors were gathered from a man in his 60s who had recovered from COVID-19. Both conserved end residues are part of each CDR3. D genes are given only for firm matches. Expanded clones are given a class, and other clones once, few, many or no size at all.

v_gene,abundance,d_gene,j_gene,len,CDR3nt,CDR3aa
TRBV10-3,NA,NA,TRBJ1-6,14,TGTGCCATCAGCCGGACAGCCGACGGTTCACCCCTCCACTTT,CAISRTADGSPLHF
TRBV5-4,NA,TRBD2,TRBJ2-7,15,TGTGCCAGCAGCGTTGGGACTAGCGGCTTCTACGAGCAGTACTTC,CASSVGTSGFYEQYF
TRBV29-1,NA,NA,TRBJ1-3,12,TGCAGCGTTCTGCAGGGAGGAAACACCATATATTTT,CSVLQGGNTIYF
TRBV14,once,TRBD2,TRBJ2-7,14,TGTGCCAGCACCCCCGGGGGGGGGTCCTACGAGCAGTACTTC,CASTPGGGSYEQYF
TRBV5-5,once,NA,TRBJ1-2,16,TGTGCCAGCAGCTTTGTTACAGGACGGCTCAACTATGGCTACACCTTC,CASSFVTGRLNYGYTF
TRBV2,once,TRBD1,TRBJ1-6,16,TGTGCCAGCAGCATCGATGGGACAGGGAATAATTCACCCCTCCACTTT,CASSIDGTGNNSPLHF
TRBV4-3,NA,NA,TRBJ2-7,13,TGCGCCAGCAGCCAAGAAATCCCCGGCGAGCAGTACTTC,CASSQEIPGEQYF
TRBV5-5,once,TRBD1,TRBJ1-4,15,TGTGCCAGCAGCTCGCGGACAGGATTTAATGAAAAACTGTTTTTT,CASSSRTGFNEKLFF
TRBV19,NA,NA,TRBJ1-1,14,TGTGCCAGTAGCCCACAGCACCCCCTAACCCAAGCTTTCTTT,CASSPQHPLTQAFF
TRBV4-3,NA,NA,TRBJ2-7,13,TGCGCCAGCAGCCAAGATTCAGGCTACGAGCAGTACTTC,CASSQDSGYEQYF
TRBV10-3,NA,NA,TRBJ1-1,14,TGTGCCATCAGTGGGTATGACAGATTCACTGAAGCTTTCTTT,CAISGYDRFTEAFF
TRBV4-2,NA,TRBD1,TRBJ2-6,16,TGTGCCAGCAGCCAGGACAGGCAATCTGGGGCCAACGTCCTGACTTTC,CASSQDRQSGANVLTF
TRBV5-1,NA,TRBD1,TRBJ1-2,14,TGCGCCAGCAGTTTCGCCGGGACAGAATACGGCTACACCTTC,CASSFAGTEYGYTF
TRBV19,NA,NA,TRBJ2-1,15,TGTGCCAGTAGTATTCGCGGCGGAACCTTCAATGAGCAGTTCTTC,CASSIRGGTFNEQFF
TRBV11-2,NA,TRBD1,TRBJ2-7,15,TGTGCCAGCAGAAAACCGGGACAGGGCGTCTACGAGCAGTACTTC,CASRKPGQGVYEQYF
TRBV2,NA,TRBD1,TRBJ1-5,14,TGTGCCAGCAGTGGAAACAGGGGAGAACAGCCCCAGCATTTT,CASSGNRGEQPQHF
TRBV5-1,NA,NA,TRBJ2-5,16,TGCGCCAGCAGCTTGGGGGCGCCAAGAGCCCAAGAGACCCAGTACTTC,CASSLGAPRAQETQYF
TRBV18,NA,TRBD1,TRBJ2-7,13,TGTGCCAGCTCCAACGACAGGGCCTACGAGCAGTACTTC,CASSNDRAYEQYF
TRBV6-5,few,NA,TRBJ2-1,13,TGTGCCAGCAGTTACTCAAGGGAGAATGAGCAGTTCTTC,CASSYSRENEQFF
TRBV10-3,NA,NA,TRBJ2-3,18,TGTGCCATCAGTGAGCGGATCCCCGGGGTAGCTAGCACAGATACGCAGTATTTT,CAISERIPGVASTDTQYF
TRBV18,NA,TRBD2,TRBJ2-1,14,TGTGCCAGCTCACCACTTAGCGGGCTCAATGAGCAGTTCTTC,CASSPLSGLNEQFF
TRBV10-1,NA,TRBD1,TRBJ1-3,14,TGCGCCACCTACCCCGGGACAGTGGGAAACACCATATATTTT,CATYPGTVGNTIYF
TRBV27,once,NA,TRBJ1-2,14,TGTGCCAGCAGCCCGCGGGGGGCTAACTATGGCTACACCTTC,CASSPRGANYGYTF